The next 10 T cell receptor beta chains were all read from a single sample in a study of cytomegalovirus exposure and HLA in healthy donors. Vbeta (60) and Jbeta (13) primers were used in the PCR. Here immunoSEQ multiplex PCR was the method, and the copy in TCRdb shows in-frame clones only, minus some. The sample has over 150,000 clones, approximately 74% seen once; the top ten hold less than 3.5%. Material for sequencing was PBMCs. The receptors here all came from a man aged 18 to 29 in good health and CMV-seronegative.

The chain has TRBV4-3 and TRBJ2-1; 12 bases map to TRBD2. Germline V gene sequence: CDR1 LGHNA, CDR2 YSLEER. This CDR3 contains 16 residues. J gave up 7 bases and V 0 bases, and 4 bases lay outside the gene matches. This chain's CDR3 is CASSQEPSGGANEQFF. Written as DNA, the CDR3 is TGCGCCAGCAGCCAAGAACCTAGCGGGGGGGCGAATGAGCAGTTCTTC.

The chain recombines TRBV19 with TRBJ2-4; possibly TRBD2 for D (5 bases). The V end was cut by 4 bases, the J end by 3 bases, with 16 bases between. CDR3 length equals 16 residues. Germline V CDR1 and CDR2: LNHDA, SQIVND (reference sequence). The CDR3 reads CASSTPQEDGKNIQYF. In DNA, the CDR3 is TGTGCCAGTAGTACCCCCCAGGAGGATGGCAAAAACATTCAGTACTTC.

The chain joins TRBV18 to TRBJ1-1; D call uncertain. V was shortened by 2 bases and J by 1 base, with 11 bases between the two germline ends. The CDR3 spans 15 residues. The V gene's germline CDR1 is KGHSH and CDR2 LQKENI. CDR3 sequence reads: CASSPVVSGNTEAFF. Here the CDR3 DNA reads TGTGCCAGCTCACCAGTTGTGTCGGGGAACACTGAAGCTTTCTTT.

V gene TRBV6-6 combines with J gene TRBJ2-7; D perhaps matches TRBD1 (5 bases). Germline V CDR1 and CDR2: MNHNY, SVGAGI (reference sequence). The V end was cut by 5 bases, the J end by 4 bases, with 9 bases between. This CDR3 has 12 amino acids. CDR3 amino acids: CASSLDSYEQYV. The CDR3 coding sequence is TGTGCCAGCAGTCTCGACAGTTACGAGCAGTACGTC.

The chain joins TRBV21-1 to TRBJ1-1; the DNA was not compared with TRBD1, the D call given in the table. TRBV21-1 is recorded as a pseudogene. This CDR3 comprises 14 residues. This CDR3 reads CASSGERGLCRAFF. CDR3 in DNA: TGTGCCAGCAGCGGGGAAAGGGGCTTATGTAGAGCTTTCTTT.

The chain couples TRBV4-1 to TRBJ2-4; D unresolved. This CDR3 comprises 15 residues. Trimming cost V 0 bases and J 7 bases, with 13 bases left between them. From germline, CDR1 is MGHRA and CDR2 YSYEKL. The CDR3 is CASSQDEAGRNIQYF. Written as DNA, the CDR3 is TGCGCCAGCAGCCAAGATGAGGCCGGTAGGAACATTCAGTACTTC.

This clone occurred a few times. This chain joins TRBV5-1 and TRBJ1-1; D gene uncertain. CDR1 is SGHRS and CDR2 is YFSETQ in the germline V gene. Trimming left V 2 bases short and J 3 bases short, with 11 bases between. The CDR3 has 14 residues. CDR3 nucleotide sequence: TGCGCCAGCAGCTTCTCGGGAATGGACACTGAAGCTTTCTTT. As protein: CASSFSGMDTEAFF.

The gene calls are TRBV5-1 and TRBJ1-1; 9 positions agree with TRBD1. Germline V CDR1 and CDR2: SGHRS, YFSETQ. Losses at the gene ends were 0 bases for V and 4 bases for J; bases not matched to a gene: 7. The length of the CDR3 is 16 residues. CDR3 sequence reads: CASSLARDRVTTEAFF. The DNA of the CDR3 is TGCGCCAGCAGCTTGGCCCGGGACAGGGTGACCACTGAAGCTTTCTTT.

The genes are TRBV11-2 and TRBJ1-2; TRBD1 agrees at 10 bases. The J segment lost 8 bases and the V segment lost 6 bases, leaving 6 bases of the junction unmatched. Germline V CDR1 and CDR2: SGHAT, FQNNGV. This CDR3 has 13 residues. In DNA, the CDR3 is TGTGCCAGCAGTGACAGGGGGCTGTTGGGCTACACCTTC. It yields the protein CASSDRGLLGYTF.

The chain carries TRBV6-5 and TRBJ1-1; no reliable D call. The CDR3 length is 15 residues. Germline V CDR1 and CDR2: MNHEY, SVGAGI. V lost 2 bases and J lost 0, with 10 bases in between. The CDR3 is CASSYESFMNTEAFF. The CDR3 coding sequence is TGTGCCAGCAGTTACGAGAGCTTCATGAACACTGAAGCTTTCTTT.